This T cell receptor beta chain is from a study of cytomegalovirus exposure and HLA in healthy donors. About this clone: Other DNA sequences in the sample encode the same CDR3.

The PCR made use of 60 Vbeta and 13 Jbeta primers. The protocol was immunoSEQ multiplex PCR, while the TCRdb copy is restricted to in-frame clones and leaves out a portion. This table has approximately 110,000 clones, approximately 58% appearing once. The sequenced material came from PBMCs. This clonotype was sampled from a woman aged 25 to 39 in good health and CMV-seronegative.

Here the CDR3 DNA reads TGTGCCTGGAATCCTAGCGGGGACTACGAGCAGTACTTC. This translates into CAWNPSGDYEQYF. The V gene is TRBV30, the J gene TRBJ2-7, with TRBD2 matching 9 bases. With V trimmed by 4 bases and J by 3 bases, 4 bases remained unmatched. This CDR3 region has 13 residues. CDR1 is GTSNPN, CDR2 SVGIG, per germline (reference sequence).